This T cell receptor beta chain was found in a study of read filtering for tumor transcriptome and immune sequencing. About the research overall: Fewer than 10 patients were R-ISS I, around 15 were R-ISS II, 6 or 7 were R-ISS III. IR-seq gave about 3.5 to 10.27 million TCR reads per sample; RNA-seq gave about 75 to 1,400.

Overall study results and limits: This fraction held mixed bone marrow immune cells after CD138-negative sorting. In IR-seq, single-read clonotypes were approximately 83% of clonotypes but around 3.5% of reads.

From about 0.4 ug of RNA, a library with molecular barcoded alpha/delta and beta/gamma adaptors was made. TCRdb ran MiXCR on the reads and lists one entry per CDR3 protein. The repertoire includes 35,000 to 40,000 distinct CDR3 sequences, roughly an eighth of them detected once, and less than 45% sits in the top ten. Germline CDR1 and CDR2: MNHEY and SMNVEV (reference sequence). Between the trimmed V and J ends, which lost 5 bases and 2 bases, there was a span of 13 bases. The CDR3 loop spans 14 amino acids. Many counts were recorded for this clonotype. Its specificity is not known. The genes are TRBV27 and TRBJ2-7; D is perhaps TRBD2 (6 bases). The sample consisted of a population of CD138-negative cells sorted from bone marrow. The source is a donor at least 40 years old with multiple myeloma. CDR3 DNA: TGTGCCAGCAGTAAACCGGGACTTCCCTACGAGCAGTACTTC. The encoded protein is CASSKPGLPYEQYF.